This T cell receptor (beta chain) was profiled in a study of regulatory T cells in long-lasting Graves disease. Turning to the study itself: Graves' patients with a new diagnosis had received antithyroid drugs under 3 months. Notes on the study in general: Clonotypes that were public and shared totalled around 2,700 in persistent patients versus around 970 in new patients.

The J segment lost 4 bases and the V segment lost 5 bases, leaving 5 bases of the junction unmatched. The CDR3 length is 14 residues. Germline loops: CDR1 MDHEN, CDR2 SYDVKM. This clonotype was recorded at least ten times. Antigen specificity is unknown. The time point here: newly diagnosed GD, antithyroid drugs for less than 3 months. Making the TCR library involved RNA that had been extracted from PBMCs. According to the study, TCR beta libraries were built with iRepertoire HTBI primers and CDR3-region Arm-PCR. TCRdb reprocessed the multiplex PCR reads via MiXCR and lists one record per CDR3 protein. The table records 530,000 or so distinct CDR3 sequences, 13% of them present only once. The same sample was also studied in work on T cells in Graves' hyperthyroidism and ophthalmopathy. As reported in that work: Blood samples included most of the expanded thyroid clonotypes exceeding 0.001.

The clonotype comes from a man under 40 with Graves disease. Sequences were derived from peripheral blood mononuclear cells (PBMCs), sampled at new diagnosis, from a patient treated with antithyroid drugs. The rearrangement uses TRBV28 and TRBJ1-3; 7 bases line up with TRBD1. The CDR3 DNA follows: TGTGCCAGCAGTACAGGGGCGGGGGGAAACACCATATATTTT. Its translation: CASSTGAGGNTIYF.